This T cell receptor (beta chain) was retrieved from a study of T-cell reconstitution after alpha-beta-depleted transplantation in children. It was with unique molecular identifiers that the TCRbeta library was prepared. TCRdb itself ran the PCR reads through MiXCR, one entry per CDR3 protein. In the table there are about 190,000 distinct CDR3 sequences, around 7% of which are singletons. Looked up from germline, CDR1 is MNHEY and CDR2 is SMNVEV (reference sequence). Trimming left V 2 bases short and J 9 bases short, with 20 bases between. The CDR3 is 15 residues long. In regard to this clonotype: This may be a read error, as it is one base from a much larger clone.

This receptor was taken from a human donor who donated a stem cell graft to a child with Wiskott-Aldrich syndrome. The chain combines TRBV27 with TRBJ2-7, with D perhaps matching TRBD1 (6 bases). Sequenced material: PBMCs from the stem cell graft donor, taken from the stem cell graft. The CDR3 bases are TGTGCCAGCAGTTTAAATGGGGGCTCTATGAGGGGGCAGTACTTC. It translates to CASSLNGGSMRGQYF.